A selection of T cell receptor beta chains follows, all from one sample in a study of T cell responses to AZD1222 COVID-19 vaccine. The assay was immunoSEQ multiplex PCR, and TCRdb's table has in-frame clones only and misses some. The sample has 150,000 to 200,000 clones, 90% to 95% seen once; the top ten hold 5.1%. The material was peripheral blood, obtained 28 days after the second AZD1222 dose. These receptors came from an adult who received the AZD1222 COVID-19 vaccine. The CDR3 runs from the conserved cysteine through the conserved F or W. The order of the fields is J gene, V gene, clone size, CDR3 length, D gene, CDR3 protein, CDR3 DNA. The D gene is left open where the match is weak. Expanded clones get a size class; other rows say once, few or many, or leave the size out.

TRBJ1-1	TRBV2	NA	13	NA	CAAAPEMNTEAFF	TGTGCCGCGGCACCCGAGATGAACACTGAAGCTTTCTTT
TRBJ1-1	TRBV6-5	NA	14	NA	CASSPRNGQPEAFF	TGTGCCAGCAGTCCTCGAAACGGACAGCCTGAAGCTTTCTTT
TRBJ1-4	TRBV27	once	18	TRBD1	CASSLEARTGDYNEKLFF	TGTGCCAGCAGTTTAGAGGCACGGACAGGGGACTATAATGAAAAACTGTTTTTT
TRBJ1-2	TRBV6-1	NA	15	TRBD1	CASSEVPTGVHGYTF	TGTGCCAGCAGTGAGGTTCCTACAGGGGTTCATGGCTACACCTTC
TRBJ2-7	TRBV7-9	NA	15	NA	CASSSGSGEALEQYF	TGTGCCAGCAGCTCAGGGTCGGGAGAGGCCCTCGAGCAGTACTTC
TRBJ1-1	TRBV4-3	NA	14	NA	CASSQDFWGREAFF	TGCGCCAGCAGCCAAGACTTTTGGGGCAGGGAAGCTTTCTTT
TRBJ2-2	TRBV6-1	NA	14	NA	CASSEHSNTGELFF	TGTGCCAGCAGTGAACACTCGAACACCGGGGAGCTGTTTTTT
TRBJ1-5	TRBV24-1	NA	19	NA	CATSGPTAVGEYSNQPQHF	TGTGCCACCAGTGGTCCGACAGCTGTGGGGGAGTATAGCAATCAGCCCCAGCATTTT
TRBJ2-5	TRBV4-1	once	14	NA	CASSYWILQETQYF	TGCGCCAGCAGCTACTGGATACTTCAAGAGACCCAGTACTTC
TRBJ2-5	TRBV30	NA	13	NA	CAWSRVGRETQYF	TGTGCCTGGAGCAGGGTTGGTAGGGAGACCCAGTACTTC
TRBJ1-2	TRBV28	once	14	NA	CASRTLTIQDGYTF	TGTGCCAGCAGGACGTTAACGATTCAGGATGGCTACACCTTC